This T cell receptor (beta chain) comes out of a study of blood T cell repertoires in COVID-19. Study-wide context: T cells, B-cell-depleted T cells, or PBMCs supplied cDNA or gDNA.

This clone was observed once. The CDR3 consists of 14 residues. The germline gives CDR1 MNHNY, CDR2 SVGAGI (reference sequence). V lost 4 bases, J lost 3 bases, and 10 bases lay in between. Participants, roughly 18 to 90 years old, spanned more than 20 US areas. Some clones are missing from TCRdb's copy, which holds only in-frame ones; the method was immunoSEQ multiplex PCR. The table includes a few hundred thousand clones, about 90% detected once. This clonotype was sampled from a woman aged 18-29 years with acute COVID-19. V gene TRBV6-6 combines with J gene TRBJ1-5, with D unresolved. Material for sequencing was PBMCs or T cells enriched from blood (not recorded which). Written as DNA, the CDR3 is TGTGCCAGCAGTTTAACACAGATCAATCAGCCCCAGCATTTT. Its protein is CASSLTQINQPQHF.